Presented here are 8 T cell receptor beta chains from one specimen sequenced in a study of T cell repertoires in cytomegalovirus infection. TCRdb independently ran MiXCR on the reads; one entry per CDR3 protein. The data hold approximately 140,000 distinct CDR3 sequences, with about 6.1% observed a single time. Sample: PBMCs. These receptors all come from a human donor in good health (CMV status not recorded). Some clones in this sample may be carry-over from other donors' samples.

This chain links TRBV27 with TRBJ2-3; 7 bases are shared with TRBD1. CDR3 length: 16 amino acids. V trimming: 5 bases; J trimming: 5 bases; junction bases outside the gene matches: 13. Germline V gene lookup returns CDR1 MNHEY and CDR2 SMNVEV (reference sequence). The CDR3 spells CASSPTLGAGGDTQYF. The CDR3 coding sequence is TGTGCCAGCAGTCCTACACTGGGGGCAGGGGGAGATACGCAGTATTTT.

At least ten counts were recorded for this clonotype. The rearrangement links TRBV7-2 to TRBJ2-3, with D uncertain. V lost 1 base and J lost 4, with 12 bases in between. Germline V gene sequence: CDR1 SGHTA, CDR2 FQGNSA. CDR3 length: 15 amino acids. CDR3 in amino acids: CASSLDRLVADTQYF. The CDR3 DNA reads as TGTGCCAGCAGCTTAGATCGCCTAGTTGCAGATACGCAGTATTTT.

This clonotype was seen repeatedly, ten times or more. The gene calls are TRBV7-6 and TRBJ1-1; D gene unclear. The CDR3 has 14 amino acids. CDR1 is SGHVS and CDR2 is FNYEAQ in the germline V gene. Trimming took 2 bases from V and 1 from J, leaving 8 bases between them. The CDR3 loop reads CASSLSGSNTEAFF. In DNA form, the CDR3 reads TGTGCCAGCAGCTTATCAGGCTCGAACACTGAAGCTTTCTTT.

This clonotype was found a few times. V usage is TRBV7-3 and J usage is TRBJ2-2; 7 bases fit TRBD1. CDR3 length: 15 amino acids. Germline V gene sequence: CDR1 SGHTA, CDR2 FQGTGA. With V trimmed by 8 bases and J by 2 bases, 8 bases remained unmatched. The CDR3 region is CASGTAAANTGELFF. The CDR3 DNA sequence: TGTGCCAGCGGGACAGCCGCCGCTAACACCGGGGAGCTGTTTTTT.

This clonotype was seen ten or more times. This rearrangement joins TRBV4-1 to TRBJ1-2; TRBD1 aligns across 12 bases. Losses at the gene ends were 0 bases for V and 6 bases for J; bases not matched to a gene: 5. Germline V gene lookup returns CDR1 MGHRA and CDR2 YSYEKL. CDR3 size: 16 residues. In nucleotides, the CDR3 is TGCGCCAGCAGCCAAGACCTGGGACAGGGGGCTAATGGCTACACCTTC. Amino acids: CASSQDLGQGANGYTF.

In this sample, this clonotype turned up a few times. The chain links TRBV7-9 to TRBJ2-3; D unresolved. The CDR3 is 13 residues long. Trimming pared 5 bases from V and 6 bases from J, leaving 12 bases between. Per germline, CDR1 SEHNR and CDR2 FQNEAQ (reference sequence). The CDR3, as DNA: TGTGCCAGCAGCCCAACAGAGATGGATACGCAGTATTTT. As protein: CASSPTEMDTQYF.

This clonotype showed up many times. The chain couples TRBV7-2 to TRBJ2-7, with D unresolved. Germline V gene lookup returns CDR1 SGHTA and CDR2 FQGNSA. Deletions cut 6 bases from V and 1 base from J, with 13 bases between. The CDR3 spans 14 residues. The CDR3 protein is CASRPAAQSYEQYF. The CDR3 DNA sequence: TGTGCCAGCAGGCCTGCGGCTCAGTCCTACGAGCAGTACTTC.

This clonotype occurred many times. The chain links TRBV19 to TRBJ1-5, with D possibly being TRBD1 (5 bases). In germline, CDR1 is LNHDA, CDR2 SQIVND (reference sequence). This CDR3 contains 15 residues. Trimming shortened V by 9 bases and J by 3 bases, and 18 bases separated the two germline ends. The CDR3 is CARLAGTEDNQPQHF. The CDR3 DNA reads as TGTGCCAGATTGGCCGGGACTGAGGACAATCAGCCCCAGCATTTT.